This paragraph reports one T cell receptor beta chain. Per the authors' pipeline: From reference gene primer amplification, estimates of nucleated cell counts were derived. Some clones are missing from TCRdb's copy, which holds only in-frame ones; the method was immunoSEQ multiplex PCR. The V and J calls and the clone size are those of that table, but D and trimming were determined from the DNA. The sample yields 650,000 to 800,000 clones, 85% to 90% seen once. The sample belongs to a study of blood T cell repertoires in COVID-19. Study summary: The origin of the acute and convalescent COVID-19 samples was the United States, Italy and Spain. From T cells, B-cell-depleted T cells, or PBMCs came the material, which was cDNA or gDNA.

The CDR3 is made up of 14 amino acids. Germline values: CDR1 KGHSH, CDR2 LQKENI. Between the trimmed V and J ends, which lost 5 bases and 3 bases, there was a span of 11 bases. This clonotype originated in a woman under 30 with acute or convalescent COVID-19. Specimen: peripheral blood. The chain is built from TRBV18 and TRBJ1-5, with D possibly matching TRBD1 (6 bases). The CDR3 DNA sequence: TGTGCCAGCTCAGCAGGACAGAACAATCAGCCCCAGCATTTT. It is translated as CASSAGQNNQPQHF.